This T cell receptor (beta chain) emerged from a study of long-term antiretroviral therapy in people with HIV (dated by TCRdb to the early 2020s). With regard to the full study: The earliest samples were collected roughly a decade before the 2015 WHO recommendation for immediate ART, at a time when ART was usually postponed until CD4 counts fell. Whether ART initiation and durable HIV suppression were associated with changes in peripheral blood TRB repertoire composition and diversity was tested in a retrospective serial study. From 30 adults with confirmed HIV infection, the cohort provided some 200 cryopreserved PBMC samples, gathered serially across a mean of approximately six years (range 1-12). About 35% of the 30 participants with HIV were female. No cross-contamination during QIAcube processing was shown when test extractions of a monoclonal T-cell line were performed alongside around 30 polyclonal samples.

Inclusion was restricted to participants for whom at least one PBMC sample before ART initiation and at least two post-ART samples were available. Treatment was received in the United States of America by all participants with HIV. Before DNA extraction, cryopreserved samples containing about 0.9-10 million PBMC were thawed and washed. At the time of the earliest PBMC sample, participants with HIV were aged between about 20 and 54 years. PBMC samples were contributed by each participant from 1-4 timepoints before ART initiation and 2-8 timepoints after ART initiation, with a median of 7 samples. For every participant, serial HIV viral load, CD4+ T-cell count, ART history and demographic data were obtained. Genomic DNA was extracted from unsorted PBMC with a Qiagen kit on a QIAcube, processed in batches of 12 samples. The immunoSEQ hsTCRB v3.0 assay was used at survey level resolution to sequence the TRB variable region. The targeted TRB sequencing depth was roughly 40,000-55,000 T-cell genomes per sample. TRB libraries were pooled and sequenced on an Illumina MiSeq using a v3 150-cycle kit. For the original study's pipeline: Repertoire analysis was run in R within a reproducible Nextflow workflow that covered QC, data transformation and analysis. LymphoSeq2, an R package for exploring AIRR-Seq data, was used to implement the custom analyses. A few samples that yielded fewer than 5000 total TRB sequences were excluded, so that about 200 HIV repertoires were analyzed. Among the approximately 190 retained HIV repertoires, under 65 were collected before ART initiation and more than 120 after ART initiation. Repertoires were downsampled to 5000 TRB nucleotide sequences, and summary statistics were averaged over 100 downsampling iterations. Only TRB sequences with CDR3 regions of at least seven amino acids were retained for analysis. A Shannon entropy-derived clonality score and the Gini coefficient were used to measure diversity. In the repertoire networks, any two of the top 5000 CDR3 amino acid sequences were linked whenever the two sequences differed by an edit distance of one. GLIPH2 predicted antigen specificity groups and MHC restriction for TRB CDR3 amino acid sequences. To flag known CMV, EBV, HIV or tissue antigen associations, CDR3 amino acid sequences were matched against VDJdb and McPAS-TCR. Pre-ART, post-ART and control groups were compared with Wilcoxon signed-rank tests and Holm-Bonferroni correction. Held by TCRdb, this immuneACCESS table contains in-frame sequences only and omits some clones. Under half of the omission traces to an unresolved V gene where checked; the cause of the rest is unknown. V, J and clone size derive from that table, while D and trimming were established from the DNA sequence. The sample records 25,000 to 35,000 clones, 86% of which are singletons. The top ten clonotypes cover 4.8% of the sample.

What the research found in general, with its limitations: Limited PBMC availability meant only the TCR beta chain was sequenced, without alpha chain pairing. Compared with controls, HIV repertoires had narrower CDR3 length ranges, and the network structure pointed to an antigen-experienced repertoire that shifted only slightly toward naive after ART. ART initiation was associated with a significant increase in TRB diversity, but diversity stayed significantly below transplant donor controls even after long-term ART. Inferences about post-ART repertoire changes were limited because no data were available on ART adherence, viral resistance or therapy changes. The samples were dated from the mid-2000s to the late 2010s, and the ART regimens that were used may be less effective than current ART regimens. Expanded TRB clones identified before ART initiation dominated the repertoire at all time points, although this dominance fluctuated and declined in many PLHIV after ART. Because pre-ART samples had limited cell numbers, profiling was done on unsorted PBMC rather than on sorted CD4+ and CD8+ T cells.

A word on this clone: Its antigen remains unidentified. Base qualities were left out, and no much larger clone turns up one base away.

The specimen comprised unsorted PBMCs, sampled 0.8 years after starting antiretroviral therapy. This receptor was taken from a woman aged 25 to 39 with HIV.

The DNA is as follows: TGCAGGGGCGGGCTTAATTACGAGCAGTACTTC. Its protein reads: CRGGLNYEQYF. The chain was built from TRBV20-1 and TRBJ2-7; tentative D gene TRBD2, with 5 bases matching. The CDR3 measures 11 amino acids from cysteine to phenylalanine. Only the CDR3 portion is preserved as DNA: 33 bases, with reading frame beginning at the first base. CDR1 is given as DFQATT and CDR2 as SNEGSKA, both from the germline V gene (reference sequence).